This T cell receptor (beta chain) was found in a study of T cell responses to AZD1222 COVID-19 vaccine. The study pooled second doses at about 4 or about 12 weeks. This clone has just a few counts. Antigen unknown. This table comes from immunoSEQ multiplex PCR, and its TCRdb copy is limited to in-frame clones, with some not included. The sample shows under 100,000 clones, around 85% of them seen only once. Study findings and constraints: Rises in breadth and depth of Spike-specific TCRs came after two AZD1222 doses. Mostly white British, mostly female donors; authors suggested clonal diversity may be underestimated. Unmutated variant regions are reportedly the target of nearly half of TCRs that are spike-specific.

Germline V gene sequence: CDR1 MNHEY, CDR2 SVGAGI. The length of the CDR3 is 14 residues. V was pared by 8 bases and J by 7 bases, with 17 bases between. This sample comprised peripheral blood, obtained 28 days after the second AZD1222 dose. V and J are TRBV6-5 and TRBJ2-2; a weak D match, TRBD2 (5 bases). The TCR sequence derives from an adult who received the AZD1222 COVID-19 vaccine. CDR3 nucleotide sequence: TGTGCCAGCGGCCTTGCCAGGAGGAGCGGGGAGCTGTTTTTT. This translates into CASGLARRSGELFF.